This entry describes one T cell receptor beta chain. The target of this receptor is not known. From a lookup of the germline V gene, CDR1 and CDR2 are SGHVS and FNYEAQ. The CDR3 spans 15 residues, from the cysteine through the phenylalanine. DNA for this receptor is not on file. To determine HCMV serostatus, a commercial ELISA kit was used to detect HCMV-specific IgG in serum. Peripheral blood mononuclear cells were isolated from blood by Ficoll density gradient centrifugation. These data are taken from a study of T cells expressing NK-cell markers (dated by TCRdb to 2018 to 2021). A note on the overall study: Eight or nine donors provided sorted CD3+CD56+NKG2C+, CD3+CD56+NKG2C- and CD3+CD56-NKG2C+ T-cell subsets, whose TCR beta-chain repertoires were profiled. Among the eight sequenced donors, seven were HCMV-seropositive and one was HCMV-seronegative. All eight donors whose samples were sequenced were randomly selected healthy volunteers, three of them men and five women. The libraries were sequenced on Illumina HiSeq 2000/2500, MiSeq or NextSeq, producing 2 x 150 bp reads. Findings and caveats that apply to the study as a whole: For six donors, the dominant CD3+CD56+NKG2C+ clonotypes were among the top 10 CD8+ clonotypes and accounted for 1.0-7.0% of CD8+ T cells. Whether the expanded NKG2C-expressing T cell clones were specific for HCMV antigens was left unclear. Those dominant clonotypes were again the most abundant among CD3+CD56-NKG2C+ cells in a handful of donors, at about 28.3-65%.

The sequencer listed for this sample is Illumina HiSeq 2000. 5'RACE template switching, by which a universal primer site and unique molecular identifiers were added, was used to make TCR beta cDNA libraries. cDNA synthesis was primed from the TCR beta constant segment, followed by two successive PCR amplification steps. The authors' analysis ran thus. MIGEC was used to demultiplex reads and group reads by UMI, and MiTCR was used to assemble and quantify clonotypes. To exclude erroneous sequences, only TCR cDNA sequences supported by at least two reads were retained. The tcR package was used for downstream repertoire analysis, with clonotypes matched between fractions based on CDR3 nucleotide sequence plus V segment. VDJmatch was used to annotate antigen specificity against VDJdb, with one amino acid substitution allowed in CDR3. Reads reprocessed by TCRdb are summarized as one entry per CDR3 protein sequence, and DNA is absent. TCRdb's processing, not the authors' own work, is the source of the V and J calls. This sample's clone table shows roughly 430,000 distinct CDR3 sequences. Jointly, the top ten make up about 7.3% of the sample.

This receptor was identified in a woman between 18 and 69 years old in good health. Recombination linked TRBV7-6 to TRBJ1-1; the TRBD1 assignment by TCRdb is unverifiable without DNA. The sequencing sample was made of blood T cells: a sorted CD56 or NKG2C T cell subset, CD4+ or CD8+ T cells, or bulk PBMC T cells (not recorded which). The CDR3 has the sequence CASSLGDRGNTEAFF.